This T cell receptor beta chain was observed in a study of blood T cell repertoires in COVID-19. Study-level information: The samples span acute and convalescent COVID-19 from the United States, Italy and Spain. Nucleic acid was either cDNA or gDNA, and it came from T cells, B-cell-depleted T cells, or PBMCs.

The CDR3 covers 14 residues. V lost 10 bases to trimming and J lost 2 bases, with 14 bases between them. Germline V gene sequence: CDR1 MNHEY, CDR2 SMNVEV (reference sequence). Profiling relied on immunoSEQ multiplex PCR, and the TCRdb table lists in-frame clones only, not all of them. In the table there are about 200,000 clones, approximately 84% of which are singletons. The receptor was derived from a human donor with acute or convalescent COVID-19. The donor label of this sample is uncertain. The rearrangement joins TRBV27 to TRBJ2-2; perhaps TRBD1 as D (6 bases). The sample consisted of peripheral blood. CDR3 DNA sequence: TGTGCCACAGGGACAAGGGCTAACACCGGGGAGCTGTTTTTT. As protein: CATGTRANTGELFF.